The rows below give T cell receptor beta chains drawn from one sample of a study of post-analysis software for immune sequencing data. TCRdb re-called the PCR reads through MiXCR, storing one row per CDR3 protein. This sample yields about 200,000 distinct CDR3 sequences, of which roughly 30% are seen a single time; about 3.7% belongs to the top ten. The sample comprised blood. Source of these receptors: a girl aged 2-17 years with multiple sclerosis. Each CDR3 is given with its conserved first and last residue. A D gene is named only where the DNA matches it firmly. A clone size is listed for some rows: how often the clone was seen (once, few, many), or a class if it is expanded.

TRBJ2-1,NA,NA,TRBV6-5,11,CASSYQGSQFF,TGTGCCAGCAGTTATCAGGGGTCACAGTTCTTC
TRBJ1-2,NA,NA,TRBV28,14,CASSSPGPNYGYTF,TGTGCCAGCAGTTCGCCAGGGCCTAACTATGGCTACACCTTC
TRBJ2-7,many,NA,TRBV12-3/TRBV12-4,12,CASSLGDYEQYF,TGTGCCAGCAGTTTAGGAGACTACGAGCAGTACTTC
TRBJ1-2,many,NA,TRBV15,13,CATSRDLEYGYTF,TGTGCCACCAGCAGAGATCTCGAGTATGGCTACACCTTC
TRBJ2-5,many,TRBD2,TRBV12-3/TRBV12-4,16,CASSPPFSGIIETQYF,TGTGCCAGCAGTCCTCCCTTTAGCGGGATCATAGAGACCCAGTACTTC
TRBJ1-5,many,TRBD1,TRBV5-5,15,CASSPTGRFDQPQHF,TGTGCCAGCAGCCCGACAGGGAGGTTTGATCAGCCCCAGCATTTT
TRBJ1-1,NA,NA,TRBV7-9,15,CASSPASGGNTEAFF,TGTGCCAGCAGCCCGGCATCCGGGGGAAACACTGAAGCTTTCTTT
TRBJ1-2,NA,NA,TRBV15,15,CATRGIGGGLYGYTF,TGTGCCACCAGGGGGATCGGTGGGGGGCTCTATGGCTACACCTTC
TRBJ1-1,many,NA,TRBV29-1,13,CSARGAEWTEAFF,TGCAGCGCCCGGGGGGCAGAGTGGACTGAAGCTTTCTTT
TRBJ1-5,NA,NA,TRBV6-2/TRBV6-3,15,CASSTRAPRGQPQHF,TGTGCCAGCAGCACCCGGGCCCCGAGGGGACAGCCCCAGCATTTT